This TCR beta chain was captured in a study of early T cells in non-severe SARS-CoV-2 infection. This clonotype was observed a few times. There are 13 residues in the CDR3. V trimming: 1 base; J trimming: 7 bases; junction bases outside the gene matches: 3. CDR1 is LNHNV, CDR2 YYDKDF, per germline (reference sequence). TCRdb recomputed calls from the 5' RACE reads with MiXCR, one row per CDR3 protein. This sample yields about 60,000 distinct CDR3 sequences, of which 20% are seen a single time; more than 15% belongs to the top ten. The sample in question was whole blood, obtained at baseline. The TCR comes from an adult who was a healthcare worker with PCR-confirmed SARS-CoV-2 infection or an uninfected control (not recorded which). This sequence joins TRBV15 and TRBJ1-2; 7 positions match TRBD1. In nucleotides, the CDR3 is TGTGCCACCAGCAGAGGACAGGGCAGTGGCTACACCTTC. Protein sequence: CATSRGQGSGYTF.